Reported below is one T cell receptor (beta chain). Its antigen is as yet unknown. V lost 5 bases to trimming and J lost 5 bases; unmatched junction nucleotides: 8. The CDR3 sequence is 15 residues long. Germline assignment: CDR1 SGHAT and CDR2 FQNNGV. The method was immunoSEQ multiplex PCR; TCRdb's version includes in-frame clones alone and lacks a portion of them. Altogether about 2.4 million clones are present, approximately 93% being singletons, with the ten largest covering approximately 0.37%. These data originate in a study of shared clonotypes between healthy human individuals. Study-wide points: Shared across a few donors were roughly 5% of the naive CD4 clonotypes.

The sequencing sample was made of naive CD4+ T cells from PBMCs. Subset specified: CD45RA+ positively selected. The V gene is TRBV11-2, the J gene TRBJ1-4; 7 positions match TRBD1. This receptor was taken from a man aged 18 to 29 in good health. Some clones in this sample may be carry-over from other donors' samples. For the CDR3, the DNA is TGTGCCAGCAGCGCCAGACAGGGCCAGAATGAAAAACTGTTTTTT. The encoded protein is CASSARQGQNEKLFF. Based on the CDR3 plus reference TRBV11-2 and TRBJ1-4, the full variable domain is EAGVAQSPRYKIIEKRQSVAFWCNPISGHATLYWYQQILGQGPKLLIQFQNNGVVDDSQLPKDRFSAERLKGVDSTLKIQPAKLEDSAVYLCASSARQGQNEKLFFGSGTQLSVL.